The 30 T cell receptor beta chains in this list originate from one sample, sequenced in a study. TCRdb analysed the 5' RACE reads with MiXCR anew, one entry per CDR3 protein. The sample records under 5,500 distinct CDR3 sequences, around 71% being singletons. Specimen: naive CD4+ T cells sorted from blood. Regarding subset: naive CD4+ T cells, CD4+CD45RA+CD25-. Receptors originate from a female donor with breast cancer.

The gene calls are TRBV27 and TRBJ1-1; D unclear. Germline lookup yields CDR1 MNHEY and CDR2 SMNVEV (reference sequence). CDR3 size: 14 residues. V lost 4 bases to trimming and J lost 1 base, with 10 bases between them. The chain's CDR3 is CASSSVRQNTEAFF. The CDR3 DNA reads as TGTGCCAGCAGTTCGGTGAGGCAGAACACTGAAGCTTTCTTT.

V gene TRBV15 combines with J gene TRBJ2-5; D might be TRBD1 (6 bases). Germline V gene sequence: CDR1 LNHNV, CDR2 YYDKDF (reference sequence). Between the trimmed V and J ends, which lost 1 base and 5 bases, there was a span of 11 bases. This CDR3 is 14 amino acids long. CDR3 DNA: TGTGCCACCAGCAGAGGGACAGCCCGGGAGACCCAGTACTTC. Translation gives CATSRGTARETQYF.

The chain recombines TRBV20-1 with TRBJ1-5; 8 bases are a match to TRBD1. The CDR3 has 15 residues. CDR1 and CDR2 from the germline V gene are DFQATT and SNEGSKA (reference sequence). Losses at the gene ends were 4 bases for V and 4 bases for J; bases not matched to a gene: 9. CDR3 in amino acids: CSAKRGQGANQPQHF. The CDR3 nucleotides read TGCAGTGCTAAACGAGGACAGGGCGCAAATCAGCCCCAGCATTTT.

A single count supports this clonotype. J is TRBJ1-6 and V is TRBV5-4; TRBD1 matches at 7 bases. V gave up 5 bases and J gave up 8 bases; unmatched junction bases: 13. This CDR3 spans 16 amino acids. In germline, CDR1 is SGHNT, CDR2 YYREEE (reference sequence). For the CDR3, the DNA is TGTGCCAGCAGGGAGAAAGCAGGGGGTTCGTATTCACCCCTCCACTTT. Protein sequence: CASREKAGGSYSPLHF.

The CDR3 DNA reads as TGTGCCAGCAGTTTTCAGACTAGCGGCCGTAATGAGCAGTTCTTC. It yields the protein CASSFQTSGRNEQFF. The chain has TRBV27 and TRBJ2-1; 9 positions match TRBD2. CDR1 and CDR2 (germline): MNHEY, SMNVEV (reference sequence). With 3 bases clipped from V and 7 bases from J, the junction kept 7 bases outside the gene matches. The CDR3 extends over 15 amino acids.

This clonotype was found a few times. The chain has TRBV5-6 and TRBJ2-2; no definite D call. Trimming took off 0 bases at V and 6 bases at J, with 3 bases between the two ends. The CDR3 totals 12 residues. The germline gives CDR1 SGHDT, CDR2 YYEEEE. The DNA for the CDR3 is TGTGCCAGCAGCTTGGCGGCCGGGGAGCTGTTTTTT. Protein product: CASSLAAGELFF.

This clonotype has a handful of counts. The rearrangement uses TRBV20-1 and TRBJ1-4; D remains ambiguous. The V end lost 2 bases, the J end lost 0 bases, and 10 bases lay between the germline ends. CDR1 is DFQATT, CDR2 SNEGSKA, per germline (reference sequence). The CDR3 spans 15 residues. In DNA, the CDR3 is TGCAGTGCTAGAACCGCAGACGCAACTAATGAAAAACTGTTTTTT. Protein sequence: CSARTADATNEKLFF.

The CDR3 reads CASSQGVGGASGRYEQFF. The CDR3 DNA sequence: TGCGCCAGCAGCCAAGGTGTCGGCGGGGCTAGCGGGAGGTATGAGCAGTTCTTC. This chain links TRBV4-1 with TRBJ2-1; 11 nucleotides align to TRBD2. V shed 1 base and J 8 bases; nucleotides not matched to a gene: 13. CDR3 size: 18 residues. Germline V gene sequence: CDR1 MGHRA, CDR2 YSYEKL.

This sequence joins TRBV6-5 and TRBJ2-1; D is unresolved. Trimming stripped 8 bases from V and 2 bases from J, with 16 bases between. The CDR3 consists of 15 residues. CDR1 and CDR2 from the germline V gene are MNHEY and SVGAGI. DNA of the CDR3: TGTGCCAGCTCTAGGAAGCTAAGGCCCTACAATGAGCAGTTCTTC. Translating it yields CASSRKLRPYNEQFF.

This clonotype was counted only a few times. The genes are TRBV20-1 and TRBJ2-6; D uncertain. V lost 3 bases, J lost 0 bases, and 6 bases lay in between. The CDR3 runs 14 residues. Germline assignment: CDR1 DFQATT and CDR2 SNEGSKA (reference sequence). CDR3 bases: TGCAGTGCTAGTAGGAGCTCTGGGGCCAACGTCCTGACTTTC. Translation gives CSASRSSGANVLTF.

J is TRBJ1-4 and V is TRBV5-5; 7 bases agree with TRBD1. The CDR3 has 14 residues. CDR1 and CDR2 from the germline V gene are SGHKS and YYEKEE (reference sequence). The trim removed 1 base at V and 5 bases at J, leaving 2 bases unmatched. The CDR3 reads CASSLRGQNEKLFF. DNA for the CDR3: TGTGCCAGCAGCTTGCGGGGACAGAATGAAAAACTGTTTTTT.

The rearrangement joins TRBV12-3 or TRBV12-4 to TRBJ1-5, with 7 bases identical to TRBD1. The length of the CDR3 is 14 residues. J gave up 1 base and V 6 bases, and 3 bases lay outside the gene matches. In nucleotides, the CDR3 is TGTGCCAGCAGAGAGGGACAGAGCAATCAGCCCCAGCATTTT. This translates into CASREGQSNQPQHF.

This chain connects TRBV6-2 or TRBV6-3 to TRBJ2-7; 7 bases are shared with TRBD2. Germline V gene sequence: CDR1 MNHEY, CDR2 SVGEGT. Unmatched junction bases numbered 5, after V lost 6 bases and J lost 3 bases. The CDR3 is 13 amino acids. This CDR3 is CASSRSGIYEQYF. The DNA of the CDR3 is TGTGCCAGCAGCCGCAGCGGGATCTACGAGCAGTACTTC.

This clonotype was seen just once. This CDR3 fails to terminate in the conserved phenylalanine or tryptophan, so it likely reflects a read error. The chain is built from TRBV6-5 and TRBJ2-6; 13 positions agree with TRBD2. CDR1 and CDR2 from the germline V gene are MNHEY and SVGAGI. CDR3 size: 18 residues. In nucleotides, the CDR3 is TGTACCAGCAAACTAGCGGGGGGGGGAATCTCTGGGGCCAACGTCCTGACTTAC. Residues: CTSKLAGGGISGANVLTY.

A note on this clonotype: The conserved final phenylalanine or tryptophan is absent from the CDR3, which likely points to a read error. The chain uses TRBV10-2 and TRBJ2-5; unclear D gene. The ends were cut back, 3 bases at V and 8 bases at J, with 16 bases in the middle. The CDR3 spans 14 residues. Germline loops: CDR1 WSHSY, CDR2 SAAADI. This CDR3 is CASSEVANKRTQYL. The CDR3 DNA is TGCGCCAGCAGTGAAGTAGCCAATAAGAGAACCCAGTACCTC.

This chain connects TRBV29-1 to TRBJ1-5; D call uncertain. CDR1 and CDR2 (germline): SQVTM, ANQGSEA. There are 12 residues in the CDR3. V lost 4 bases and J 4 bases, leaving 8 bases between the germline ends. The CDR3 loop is CSVGSGNQPQHF. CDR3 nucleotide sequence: TGCAGCGTTGGTTCGGGAAATCAGCCCCAGCATTTT. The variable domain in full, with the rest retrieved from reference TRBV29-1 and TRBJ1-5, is SAVISQKPSRDICQRGTSLTIQCQVDSQVTMMFWYRQQPGQSLTLIATANQGSEATYESGFVIDKFPISRPNLTFSTLTVSNMSPEDSSIYLCSVGSGNQPQHFGDGTRLSIL.

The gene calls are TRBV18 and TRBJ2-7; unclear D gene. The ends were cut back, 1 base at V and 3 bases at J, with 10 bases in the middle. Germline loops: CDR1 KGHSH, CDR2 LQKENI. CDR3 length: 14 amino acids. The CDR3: CASSPRGRNYEQYF. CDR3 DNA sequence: TGTGCCAGCTCACCACGGGGAAGGAACTACGAGCAGTACTTC.

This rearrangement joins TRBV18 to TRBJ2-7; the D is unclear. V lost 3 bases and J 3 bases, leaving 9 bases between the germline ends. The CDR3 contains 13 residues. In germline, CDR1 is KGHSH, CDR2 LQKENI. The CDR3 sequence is CASSPGEGYEQYF. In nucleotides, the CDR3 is TGTGCCAGCTCACCGGGTGAAGGCTACGAGCAGTACTTC.

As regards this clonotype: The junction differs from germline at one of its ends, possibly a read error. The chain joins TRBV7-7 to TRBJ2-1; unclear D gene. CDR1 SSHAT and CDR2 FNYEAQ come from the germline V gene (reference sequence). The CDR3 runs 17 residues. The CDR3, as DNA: TGTGCTAGCAGCTTAGATAGTTGGGGTGTGGGTGTTAATGAGCAGTTCTTC. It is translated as CASSLDSWGVGVNEQFF.

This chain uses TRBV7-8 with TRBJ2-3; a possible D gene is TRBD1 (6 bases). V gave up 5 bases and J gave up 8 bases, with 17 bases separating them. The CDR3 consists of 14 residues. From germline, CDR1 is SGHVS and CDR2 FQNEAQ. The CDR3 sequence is CASSRRQDRGTQYF. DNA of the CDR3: TGTGCCAGCAGCCGAAGACAGGACCGGGGTACGCAGTATTTT. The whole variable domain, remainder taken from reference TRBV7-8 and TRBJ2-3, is GAGVSQSPRYKVAKRGQDVALRCDPISGHVSLFWYQQALGQGPEFLTYFQNEAQLDKSGLPSDRFFAERPEGSVSTLKIQRTQQEDSAVYLCASSRRQDRGTQYFGPGTRLTVL.

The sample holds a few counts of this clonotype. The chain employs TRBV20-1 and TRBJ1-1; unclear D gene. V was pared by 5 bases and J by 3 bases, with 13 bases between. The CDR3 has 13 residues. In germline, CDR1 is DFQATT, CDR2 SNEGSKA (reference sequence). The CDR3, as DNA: TGCAGTGCTTGGCCCGGTTTTGACACTGAAGCTTTCTTT. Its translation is CSAWPGFDTEAFF.

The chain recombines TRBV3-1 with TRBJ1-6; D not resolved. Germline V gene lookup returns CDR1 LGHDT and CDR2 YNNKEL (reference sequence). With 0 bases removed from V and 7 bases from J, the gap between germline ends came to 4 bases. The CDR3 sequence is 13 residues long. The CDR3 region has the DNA TGTGCCAGCAGCCAAGAAGGAAATTCACCCCTCCACTTT. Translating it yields CASSQEGNSPLHF.

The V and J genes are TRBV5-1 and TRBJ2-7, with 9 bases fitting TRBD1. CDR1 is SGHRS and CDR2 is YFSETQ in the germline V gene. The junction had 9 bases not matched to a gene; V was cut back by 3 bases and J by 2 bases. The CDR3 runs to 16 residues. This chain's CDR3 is CASSYNPGQGTYEQYF. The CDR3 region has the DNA TGCGCCAGCAGCTACAACCCGGGACAGGGCACCTACGAGCAGTACTTC.

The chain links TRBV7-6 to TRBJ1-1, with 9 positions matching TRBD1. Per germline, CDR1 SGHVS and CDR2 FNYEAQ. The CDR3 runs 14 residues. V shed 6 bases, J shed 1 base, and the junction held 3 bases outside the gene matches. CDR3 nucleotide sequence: TGTGCCAGCAGTTTGACAGGGGGGAACACTGAAGCTTTCTTT. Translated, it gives CASSLTGGNTEAFF.

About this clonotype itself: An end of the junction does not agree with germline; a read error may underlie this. CDR3 in DNA: TGTGCCACCAGTGAGCCTGGGGCCAACGTCCTGACTTTC. This translates into CATSEPGANVLTF. The rearrangement joins TRBV10-3 to TRBJ2-6, with D uncertain. This CDR3 is 13 amino acids long. Germline CDR1 is ENHRY and CDR2 is SYGVKD.

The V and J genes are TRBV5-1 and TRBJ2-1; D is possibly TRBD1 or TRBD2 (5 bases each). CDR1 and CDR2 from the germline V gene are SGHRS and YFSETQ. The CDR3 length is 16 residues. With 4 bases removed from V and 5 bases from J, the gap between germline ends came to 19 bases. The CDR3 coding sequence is TGCGCCAGCAGCCCGGGGTGGGGCGACCGAGACAATGAGCAGTTCTTC. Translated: CASSPGWGDRDNEQFF.

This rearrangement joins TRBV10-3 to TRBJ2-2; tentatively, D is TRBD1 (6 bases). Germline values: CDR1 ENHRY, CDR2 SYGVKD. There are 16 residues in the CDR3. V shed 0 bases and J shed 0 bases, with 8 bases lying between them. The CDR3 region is CAISESGHSNTGELFF. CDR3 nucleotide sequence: TGTGCCATCAGTGAGTCGGGACATTCGAACACCGGGGAGCTGTTTTTT.

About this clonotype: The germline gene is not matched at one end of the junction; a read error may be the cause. The CDR3 protein is CASSFPPPYQGEAQYF. The CDR3 nucleotides are TGTGCCAGCAGCTTCCCCCCCCCGTACCAGGGAGAGGCCCAGTACTTC. The chain carries TRBV7-3 and TRBJ2-5; TRBD1 or TRBD2 may be the D gene (5 bases each). The CDR3 is made up of 16 amino acids. In germline, CDR1 is SGHTA, CDR2 FQGTGA.

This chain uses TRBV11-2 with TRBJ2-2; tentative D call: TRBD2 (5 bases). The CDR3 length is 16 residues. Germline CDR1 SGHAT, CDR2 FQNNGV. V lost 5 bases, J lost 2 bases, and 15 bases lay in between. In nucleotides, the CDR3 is TGTGCCAGCAGCCTGTGGGAGAGGTACAACACCGGGGAGCTGTTTTTT. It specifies CASSLWERYNTGELFF.

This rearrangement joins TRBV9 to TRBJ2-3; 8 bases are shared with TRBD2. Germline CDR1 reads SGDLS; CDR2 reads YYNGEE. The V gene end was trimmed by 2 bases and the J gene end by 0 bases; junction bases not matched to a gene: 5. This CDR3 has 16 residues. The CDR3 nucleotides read TGTGCCAGCAGCGTTACTAGCGGTACTAGCACAGATACGCAGTATTTT. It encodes CASSVTSGTSTDTQYF.